This TCR beta chain was identified in a study of T cell changes during pregnancy in multiple sclerosis. This clone came up once. TCRdb keeps only in-frame clones here, not all; method: immunoSEQ multiplex PCR. In the table there are 95,000 to 110,000 clones, almost 95% of which are singletons. Sample: peripheral blood, taken after pregnancy. The sequence was collected from a female donor with multiple sclerosis, enrolled in a pregnancy study.

The DNA of the CDR3 is TGTGCCAGCAGCGTCGGACAGAGCTCCTACGAGCAGTACTTC. Its protein is CASSVGQSSYEQYF. The rearrangement uses TRBV7-9 and TRBJ2-7; weak D call: TRBD1 (6 bases). Germline CDR1 and CDR2: SEHNR and FQNEAQ (reference sequence). Trimming pared 5 bases from V and 0 bases from J, leaving 11 bases between. The CDR3 extends over 14 amino acids.